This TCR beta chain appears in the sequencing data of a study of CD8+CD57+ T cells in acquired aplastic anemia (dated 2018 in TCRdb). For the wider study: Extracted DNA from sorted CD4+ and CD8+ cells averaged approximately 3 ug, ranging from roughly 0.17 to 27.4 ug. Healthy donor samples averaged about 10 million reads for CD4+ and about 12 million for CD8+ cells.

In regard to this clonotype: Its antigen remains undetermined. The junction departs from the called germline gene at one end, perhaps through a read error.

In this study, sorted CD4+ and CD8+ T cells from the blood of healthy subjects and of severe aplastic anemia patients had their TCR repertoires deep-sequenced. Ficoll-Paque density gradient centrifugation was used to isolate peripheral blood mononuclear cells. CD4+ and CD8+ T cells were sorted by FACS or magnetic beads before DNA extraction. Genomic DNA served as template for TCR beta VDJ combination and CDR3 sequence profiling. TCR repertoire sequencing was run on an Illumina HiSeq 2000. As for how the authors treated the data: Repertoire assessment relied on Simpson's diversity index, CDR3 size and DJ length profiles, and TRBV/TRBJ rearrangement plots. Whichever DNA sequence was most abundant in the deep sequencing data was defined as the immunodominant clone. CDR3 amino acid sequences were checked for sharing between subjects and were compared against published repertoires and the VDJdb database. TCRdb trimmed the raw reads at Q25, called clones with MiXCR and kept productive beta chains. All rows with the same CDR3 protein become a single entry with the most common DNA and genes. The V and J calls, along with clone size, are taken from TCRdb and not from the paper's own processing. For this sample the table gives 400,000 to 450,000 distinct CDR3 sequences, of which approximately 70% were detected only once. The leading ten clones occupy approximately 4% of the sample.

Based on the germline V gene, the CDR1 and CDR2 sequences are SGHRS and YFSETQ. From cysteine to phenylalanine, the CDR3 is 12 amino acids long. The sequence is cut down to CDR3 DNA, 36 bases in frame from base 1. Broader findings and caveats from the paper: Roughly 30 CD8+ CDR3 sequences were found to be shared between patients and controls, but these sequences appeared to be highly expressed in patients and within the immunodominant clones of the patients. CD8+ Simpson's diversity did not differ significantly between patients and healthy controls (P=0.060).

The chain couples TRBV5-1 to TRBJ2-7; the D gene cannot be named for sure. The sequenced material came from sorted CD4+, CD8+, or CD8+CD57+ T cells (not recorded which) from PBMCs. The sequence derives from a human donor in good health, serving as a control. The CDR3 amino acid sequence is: CASSLASHEQYF. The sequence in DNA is TGTGCCAGCAGCTTAGCATCCCACGAGCAGTACTTC.